This T cell receptor (beta chain) was identified in a study of blood T cells in healthy people across ages. For the second PCR, which ran for roughly 6 to 12 cycles, a sample-barcoded 5' primer and a J-beta primer mix were used. TCRdb itself ran the 5' RACE reads through MiXCR, one entry per CDR3 protein. Altogether about 2 million distinct CDR3 sequences are present, around 50% being singletons, with the ten largest covering approximately 2%. V lost 5 bases and J lost 8; bases outside the gene matches: 12. The CDR3 extends over 15 amino acids. In germline, CDR1 is DFQATT, CDR2 SNEGSKA (reference sequence).

What was sequenced was blood. This sequence joins TRBV20-1 and TRBJ2-3, with TRBD2 identical over 11 bases. The sequence was collected from a woman in her forties in good health. For the CDR3, the DNA is TGCAGTGCTGCCCGTCCTAGCGGGGGGTATGGTACGCAGTATTTT. Amino acids: CSAARPSGGYGTQYF.